This record concerns one TCR beta chain sequence. Its cognate antigen is unknown. These data come from a study of blood T cells in healthy people across ages. Study-wide results and caveats: Leaving the PBMCs unsorted stopped any conclusive comparison of naive versus antigen-experienced cells.

A second about 7 to 11 cycle PCR used barcoded and J-beta primers. CDR3-containing paired-end reads numbering at least 2.5 million came from each sample. TCRdb used MiXCR to reprocess the 5' RACE reads, holding one entry per CDR3 protein. This sample has around 1.5 million distinct CDR3 sequences, with about 35% found just once. Per germline, CDR1 MNHEY and CDR2 SVGAGI. There are 18 residues in the CDR3. The V gene end was trimmed by 0 bases and the J gene end by 0 bases; junction bases not matched to a gene: 7. Researchers collected approximately 9.5 milliliters of peripheral blood from every single donor.

Sequencing input: blood. The origin of this receptor is a woman aged 25 to 45 in good health. The rearrangement uses TRBV6-5 and TRBJ2-2; 7 bases match TRBD2. The CDR3: CASSYSKGTKSNTGELFF. CDR3 nucleotides: TGTGCCAGCAGTTACTCGAAGGGGACTAAATCGAACACCGGGGAGCTGTTTTTT.